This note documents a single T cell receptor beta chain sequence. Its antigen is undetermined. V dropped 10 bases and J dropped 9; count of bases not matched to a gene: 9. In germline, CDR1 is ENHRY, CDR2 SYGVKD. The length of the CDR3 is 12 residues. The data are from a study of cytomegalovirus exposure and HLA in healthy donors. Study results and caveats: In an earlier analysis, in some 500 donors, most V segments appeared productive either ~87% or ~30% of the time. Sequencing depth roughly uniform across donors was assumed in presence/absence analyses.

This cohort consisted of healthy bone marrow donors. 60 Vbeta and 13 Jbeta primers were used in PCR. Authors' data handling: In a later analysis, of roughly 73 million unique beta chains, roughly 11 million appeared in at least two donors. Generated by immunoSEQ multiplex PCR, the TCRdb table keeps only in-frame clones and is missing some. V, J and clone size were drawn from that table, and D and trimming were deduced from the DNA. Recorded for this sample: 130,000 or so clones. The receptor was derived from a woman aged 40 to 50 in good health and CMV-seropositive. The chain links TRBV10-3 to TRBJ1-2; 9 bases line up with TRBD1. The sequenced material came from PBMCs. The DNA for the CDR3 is TGTGCCACCAAGGACAGGGGAACAAGCTACACCTTC. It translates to CATKDRGTSYTF.